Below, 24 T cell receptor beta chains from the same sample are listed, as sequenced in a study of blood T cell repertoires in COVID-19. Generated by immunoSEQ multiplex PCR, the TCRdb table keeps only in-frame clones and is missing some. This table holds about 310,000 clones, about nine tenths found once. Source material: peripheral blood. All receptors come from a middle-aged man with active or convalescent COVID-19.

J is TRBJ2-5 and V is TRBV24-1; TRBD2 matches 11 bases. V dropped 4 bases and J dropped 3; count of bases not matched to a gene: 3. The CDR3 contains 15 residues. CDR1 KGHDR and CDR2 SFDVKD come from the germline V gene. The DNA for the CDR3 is TGTGCCACCAGTGACTGGGGACTAGCGGAAGAGACCCAGTACTTC. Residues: CATSDWGLAEETQYF.

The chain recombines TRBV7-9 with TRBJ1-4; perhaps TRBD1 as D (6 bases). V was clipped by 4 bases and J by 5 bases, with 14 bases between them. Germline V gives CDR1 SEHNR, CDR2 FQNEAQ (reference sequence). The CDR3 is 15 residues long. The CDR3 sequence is CASSSTGRENEKLFF. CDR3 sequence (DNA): TGTGCCAGCAGCTCTACAGGGAGGGAGAATGAAAAACTGTTTTTT.

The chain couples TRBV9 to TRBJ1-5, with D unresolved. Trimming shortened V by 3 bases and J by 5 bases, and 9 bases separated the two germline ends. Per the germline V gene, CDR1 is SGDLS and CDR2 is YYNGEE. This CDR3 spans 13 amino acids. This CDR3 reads CASSGAEDQPQHF. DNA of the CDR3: TGTGCCAGCAGCGGAGCTGAGGATCAGCCCCAGCATTTT.

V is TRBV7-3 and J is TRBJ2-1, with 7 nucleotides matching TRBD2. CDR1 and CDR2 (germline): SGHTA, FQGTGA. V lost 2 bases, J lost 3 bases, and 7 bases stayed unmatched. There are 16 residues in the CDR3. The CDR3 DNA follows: TGTGCCAGCAGCTTATCTTGGGCTAGCGGCTACAATGAGCAGTTCTTC. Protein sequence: CASSLSWASGYNEQFF.

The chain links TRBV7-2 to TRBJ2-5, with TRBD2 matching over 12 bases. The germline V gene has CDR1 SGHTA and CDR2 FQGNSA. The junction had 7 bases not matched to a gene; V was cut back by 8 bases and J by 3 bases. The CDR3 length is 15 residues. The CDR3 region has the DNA TGTGCCAGCCTCTGGCTAGCGGGGGGGGAAGAGACCCAGTACTTC. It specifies CASLWLAGGEETQYF.

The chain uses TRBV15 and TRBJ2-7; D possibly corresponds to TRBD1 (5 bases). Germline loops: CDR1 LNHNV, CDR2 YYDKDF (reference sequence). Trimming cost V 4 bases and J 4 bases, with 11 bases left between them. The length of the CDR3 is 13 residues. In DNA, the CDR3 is TGTGCCACCAGCAAGGCAGGGTGGTACGAGCAGTACTTC. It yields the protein CATSKAGWYEQYF.

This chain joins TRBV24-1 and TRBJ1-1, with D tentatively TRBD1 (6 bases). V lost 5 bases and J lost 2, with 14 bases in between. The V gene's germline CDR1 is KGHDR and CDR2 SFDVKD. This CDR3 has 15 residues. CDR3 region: CATSGGGHVNTEAFF. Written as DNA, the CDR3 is TGTGCCACCAGTGGGGGGGGGCACGTAAACACTGAAGCTTTCTTT.

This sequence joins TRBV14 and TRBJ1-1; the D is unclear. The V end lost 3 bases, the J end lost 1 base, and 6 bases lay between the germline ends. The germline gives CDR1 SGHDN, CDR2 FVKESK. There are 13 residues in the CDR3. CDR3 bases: TGTGCCAGCAGCCAGGGCAGGAACACTGAAGCTTTCTTT. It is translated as CASSQGRNTEAFF.

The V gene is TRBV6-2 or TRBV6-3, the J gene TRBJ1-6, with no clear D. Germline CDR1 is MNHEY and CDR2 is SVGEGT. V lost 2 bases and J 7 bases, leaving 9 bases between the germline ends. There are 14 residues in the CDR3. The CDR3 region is CASSYEGVNSPLHF. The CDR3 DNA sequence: TGTGCCAGCAGTTACGAGGGAGTGAATTCACCCCTCCACTTT.

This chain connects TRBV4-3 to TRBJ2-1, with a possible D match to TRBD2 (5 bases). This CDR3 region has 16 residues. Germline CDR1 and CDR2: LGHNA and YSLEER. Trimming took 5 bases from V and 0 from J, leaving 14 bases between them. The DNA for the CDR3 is TGCGCCAGCAGCTCTGACGGGATTTTCTCCTACAATGAGCAGTTCTTC. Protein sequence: CASSSDGIFSYNEQFF.

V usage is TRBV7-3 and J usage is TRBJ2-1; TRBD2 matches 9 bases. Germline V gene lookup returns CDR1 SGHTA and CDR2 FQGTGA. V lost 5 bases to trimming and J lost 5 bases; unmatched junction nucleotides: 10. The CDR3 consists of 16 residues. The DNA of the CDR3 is TGTGCCAGCAGCCCCTCGAGGACTAGCGATAACAATGAGCAGTTCTTC. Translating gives CASSPSRTSDNNEQFF.

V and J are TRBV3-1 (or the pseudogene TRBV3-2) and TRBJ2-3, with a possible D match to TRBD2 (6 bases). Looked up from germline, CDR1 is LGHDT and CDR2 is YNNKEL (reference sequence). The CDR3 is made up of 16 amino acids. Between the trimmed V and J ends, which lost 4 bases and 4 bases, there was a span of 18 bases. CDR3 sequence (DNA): TGTGCCAGCAGCCCCCCCTACGGGAGAGGTGCAGATACGCAGTATTTT. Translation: CASSPPYGRGADTQYF.

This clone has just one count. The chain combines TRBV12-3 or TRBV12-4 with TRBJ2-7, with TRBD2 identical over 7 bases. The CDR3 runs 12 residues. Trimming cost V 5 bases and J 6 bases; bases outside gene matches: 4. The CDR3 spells CASSTPGGEQYF. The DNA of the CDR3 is TGTGCCAGCAGTACCCCGGGGGGCGAGCAGTACTTC.

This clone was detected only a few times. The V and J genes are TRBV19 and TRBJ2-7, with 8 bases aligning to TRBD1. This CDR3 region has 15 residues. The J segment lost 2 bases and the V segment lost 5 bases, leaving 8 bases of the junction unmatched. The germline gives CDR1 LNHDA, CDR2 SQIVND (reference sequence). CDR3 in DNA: TGTGCCAGTAGTGCAACAGGGGGGTCTCCCTACGAGCAGTACTTC. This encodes CASSATGGSPYEQYF.

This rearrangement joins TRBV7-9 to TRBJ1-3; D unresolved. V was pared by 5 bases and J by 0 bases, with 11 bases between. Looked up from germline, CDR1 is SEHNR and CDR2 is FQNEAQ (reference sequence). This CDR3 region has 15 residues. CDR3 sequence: CASSPHSRSGNTIYF. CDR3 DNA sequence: TGTGCCAGCAGCCCCCATAGCCGCTCTGGAAACACCATATATTTT.

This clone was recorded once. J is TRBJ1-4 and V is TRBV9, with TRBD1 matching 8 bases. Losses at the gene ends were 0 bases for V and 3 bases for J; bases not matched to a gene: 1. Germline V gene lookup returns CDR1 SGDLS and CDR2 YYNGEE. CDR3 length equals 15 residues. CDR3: CASSVDRGANEKLFF. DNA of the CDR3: TGTGCCAGCAGCGTAGACAGGGGGGCTAATGAAAAACTGTTTTTT.

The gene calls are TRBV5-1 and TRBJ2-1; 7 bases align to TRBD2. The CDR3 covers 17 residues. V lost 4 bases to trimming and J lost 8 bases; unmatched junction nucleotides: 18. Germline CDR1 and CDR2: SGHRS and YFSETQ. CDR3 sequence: CASSPATGGIGLDEQFF. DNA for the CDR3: TGCGCCAGCAGCCCGGCTACGGGAGGTATAGGCCTTGATGAGCAGTTCTTC.

This chain's CDR3 is CSVQFRDRASYEQYF. The CDR3 DNA sequence: TGCAGCGTCCAATTCCGGGACAGGGCATCCTACGAGCAGTACTTC. This chain joins TRBV29-1 and TRBJ2-7; 9 nucleotides line up with TRBD1. Per the germline V gene, CDR1 is SQVTM and CDR2 is ANQGSEA. V gave up 6 bases and J gave up 1 base; unmatched junction bases: 10. This CDR3 has 15 amino acids.

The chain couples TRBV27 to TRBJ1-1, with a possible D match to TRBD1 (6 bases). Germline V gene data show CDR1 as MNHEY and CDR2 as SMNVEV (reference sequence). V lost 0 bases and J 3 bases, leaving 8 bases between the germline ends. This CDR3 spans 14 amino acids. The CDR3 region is CASSLSGADTEAFF. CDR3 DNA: TGTGCCAGCAGTTTATCGGGGGCGGACACTGAAGCTTTCTTT.

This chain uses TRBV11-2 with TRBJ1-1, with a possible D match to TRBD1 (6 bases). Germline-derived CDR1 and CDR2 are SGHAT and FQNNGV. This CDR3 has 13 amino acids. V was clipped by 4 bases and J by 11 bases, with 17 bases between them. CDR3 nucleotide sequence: TGTGCCAGCAGCTCCAGGGAGGGGGAGAAGGCTTTCTTT. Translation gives CASSSREGEKAFF.

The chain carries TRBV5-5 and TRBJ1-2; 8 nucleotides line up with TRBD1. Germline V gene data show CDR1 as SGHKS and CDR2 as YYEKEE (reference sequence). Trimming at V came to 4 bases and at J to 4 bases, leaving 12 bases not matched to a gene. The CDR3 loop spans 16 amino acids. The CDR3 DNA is TGTGCCAGCAGCAGACAGGGGATTTTGGAGCTCTATGGCTACACCTTC. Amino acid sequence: CASSRQGILELYGYTF.

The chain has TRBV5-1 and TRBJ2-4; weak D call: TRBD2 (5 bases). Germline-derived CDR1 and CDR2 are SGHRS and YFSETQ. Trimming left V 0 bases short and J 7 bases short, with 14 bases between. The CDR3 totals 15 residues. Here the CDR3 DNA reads TGCGCCAGCAGCTTGGTAGGGTTGGGCGGGAACATTCAGTACTTC. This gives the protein CASSLVGLGGNIQYF.

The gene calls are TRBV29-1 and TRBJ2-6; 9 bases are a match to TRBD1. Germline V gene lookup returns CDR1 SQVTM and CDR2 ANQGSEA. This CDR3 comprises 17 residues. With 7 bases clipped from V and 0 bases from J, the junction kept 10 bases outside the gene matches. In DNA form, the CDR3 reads TGCAGCGGTGTGACAGGGGGTGCCAGCTCTGGGGCCAACGTCCTGACTTTC. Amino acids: CSGVTGGASSGANVLTF.

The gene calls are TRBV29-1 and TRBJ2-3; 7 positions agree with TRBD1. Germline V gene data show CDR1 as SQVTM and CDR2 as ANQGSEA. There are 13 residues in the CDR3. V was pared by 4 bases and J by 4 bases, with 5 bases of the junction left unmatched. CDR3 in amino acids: CSVGDRRSDTQYF. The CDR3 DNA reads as TGCAGCGTTGGGGACAGACGGTCAGATACGCAGTATTTT.